This T cell receptor (beta chain) comes out of a study of identical twins. Study conclusions and caveats: Within cord blood, abundant beta clonotypes carried fewer insertions, but memory repertoires showed no such trend. Interpretation of the results relied on cross-sectional statistical analysis and not on following the same donors.

This clonotype was found many times. What it binds is unknown. TCRdb recomputed calls from the 5' RACE reads with MiXCR, one row per CDR3 protein. Of some 690,000 distinct CDR3 sequences listed, approximately 22% are singletons. This CDR3 spans 14 amino acids. V was clipped by 5 bases and J by 4 bases, with 14 bases between them. The sample was also reused in another study, on T cells expressing NK-cell markers. From that paper: Sorted CD3+CD56+NKG2C+, CD3+CD56+NKG2C- and CD3+CD56-NKG2C+ T cells provided the TCR beta repertoires.

What was sequenced was PBMCs. V usage is TRBV12-3 or TRBV12-4 and J usage is TRBJ1-2; D may be TRBD1 (6 bases). This clonotype originated in a woman aged 18-29 years in good health. The CDR3 DNA reads as TGTGCCAGCAGTCCCCGAACAGGGAGCTATGGCTACACCTTC. This sequence encodes CASSPRTGSYGYTF.